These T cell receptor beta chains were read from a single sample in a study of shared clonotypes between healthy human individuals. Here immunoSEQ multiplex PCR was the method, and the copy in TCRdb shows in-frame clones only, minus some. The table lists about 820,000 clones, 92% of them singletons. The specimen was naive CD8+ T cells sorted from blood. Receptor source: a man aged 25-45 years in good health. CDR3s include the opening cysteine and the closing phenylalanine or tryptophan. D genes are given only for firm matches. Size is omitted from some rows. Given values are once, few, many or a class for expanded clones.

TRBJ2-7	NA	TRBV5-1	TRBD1	TGCGCCAGCAGCTTGGGACAGGGGGGTTTCTACGAGCAGTACTTC	CASSLGQGGFYEQYF
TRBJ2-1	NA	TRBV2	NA	TGTGCCAGCAGGGCGACAGGCAATGAGCAGTTCTTC	CASRATGNEQFF
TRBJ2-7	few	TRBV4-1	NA	TGCGCCAGCAGCCAAGAGGGGCAGGTCTACGAGCAGTACTTC	CASSQEGQVYEQYF
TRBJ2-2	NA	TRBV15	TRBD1	TGTGCCACCACCGTTGGCCTACAGGGGGGGAACACCGGGGAGCTGTTTTTT	CATTVGLQGGNTGELFF
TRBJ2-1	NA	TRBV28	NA	TGTGCCAGCAGTTCGCGGGGCCATGTCAATGAGCAGTTCTTC	CASSSRGHVNEQFF
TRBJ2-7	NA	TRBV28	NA	TGTGCCAGCACCCAACCCCGAGGGGACATAGCCTACGAGCAGTACTTC	CASTQPRGDIAYEQYF
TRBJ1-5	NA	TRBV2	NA	TGTGCCAGCAGTGAAGCCGGGACACATTATCAGCCCCAGCATTTT	CASSEAGTHYQPQHF
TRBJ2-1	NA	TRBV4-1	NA	TGCGCCAGCAGCCAAGATTTACAGCCCGGAGCGGACCTCCTCTACAATGAGCAGTTCTTC	CASSQDLQPGADLLYNEQFF
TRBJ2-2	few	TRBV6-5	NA	TGTGCCACCATAGGGGAACGTGACACCGGGGAGCTGTTTTTT	CATIGERDTGELFF
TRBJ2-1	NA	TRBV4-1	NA	TGCGCCAGCAGCCCAGTTGGGGGTGAGCAGTTCTTC	CASSPVGGEQFF
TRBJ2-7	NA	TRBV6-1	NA	TGTGCCAGTCGAGCGGTTTGGCCCTACGAGCAGTACTTC	CASRAVWPYEQYF
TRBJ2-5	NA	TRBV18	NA	TGTGCCAGCTTAACCAGGAGCGAAGGGGGCCAAGAGACCCAGTACTTC	CASLTRSEGGQETQYF
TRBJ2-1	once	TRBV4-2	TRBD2	TGTGCCAGCAGCCAAGATCTGTCAGTCCCGGGACTAGCGGATGAGCAGTTCTTC	CASSQDLSVPGLADEQFF
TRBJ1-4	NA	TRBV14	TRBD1	TGTGCCAGCAGCCCAGGACAGGGGACAACTAATGAAAAACTGTTTTTT	CASSPGQGTTNEKLFF
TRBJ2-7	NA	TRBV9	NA	TGTGCCAGCAGCGGAGATGGGGTACGGGAGCAGTACTTC	CASSGDGVREQYF
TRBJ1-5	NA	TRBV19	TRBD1	TGTGCCAGTAGTATCTCTGGGGGCAGGGGGCGCATTCAGCCCCAGCATTTT	CASSISGGRGRIQPQHF
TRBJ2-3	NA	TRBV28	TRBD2	TGTGCCAGCAGTTCCCTCTTGGCGGGAGGGCCCCCAGATACGCAGTATTTT	CASSSLLAGGPPDTQYF
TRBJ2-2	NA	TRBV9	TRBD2	TGTGCCAGCAGCGCACCACTAGCGGGAGTGAACACCGGGGAGCTGTTTTTT	CASSAPLAGVNTGELFF
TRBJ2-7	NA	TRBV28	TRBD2	TGTGCCAGCAAATACAGACTAGCGGGATACGAGCAGTACTTC	CASKYRLAGYEQYF
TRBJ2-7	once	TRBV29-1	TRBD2	TGCAGCGTTGAAACTACTAGCGGGATCTCCTACGAGCAGTACTTC	CSVETTSGISYEQYF
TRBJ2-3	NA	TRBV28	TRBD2	TGTGCCAGCACCCGCCGTGCTGGCGGGAGGCCGAGCACAGATACGCAGTATTTT	CASTRRAGGRPSTDTQYF
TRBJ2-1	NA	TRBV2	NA	TGTGCCGGGACCGGGACACCATACAATGAGCAGTTCTTC	CAGTGTPYNEQFF
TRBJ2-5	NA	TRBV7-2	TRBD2	TGTGCCAGCAGCCCCGGGACTAGCGGGGTCTTCGAGACCCAGTACTTC	CASSPGTSGVFETQYF
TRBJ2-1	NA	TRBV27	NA	TGTGCCAGCAGTACCTCGTACAATGAGCAGTTCTTC	CASSTSYNEQFF
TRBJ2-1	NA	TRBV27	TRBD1	TGTGCCAGCAGTCTAACTTGGTTACAGGGGAAGCCCTACAATGAGCAGTTCTTC	CASSLTWLQGKPYNEQFF
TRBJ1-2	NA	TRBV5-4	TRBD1	TGTGCCAGCAGCTTGATGCCAGGGGGCAACTATGGCTACACCTTC	CASSLMPGGNYGYTF
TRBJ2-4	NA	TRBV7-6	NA	TGTGCCAGCAGCGCTAACATTCAGTACTTC	CASSANIQYF
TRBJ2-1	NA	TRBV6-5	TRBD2	TGTGCCAGCAGACCAACTAGCGGGAATAACAATGAGCAGTTCTTC	CASRPTSGNNNEQFF
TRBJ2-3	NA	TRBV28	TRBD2	TGTGCCAGCAGTAAAGGGACTAGCGGGACGGCGGATACGCAGTATTTT	CASSKGTSGTADTQYF
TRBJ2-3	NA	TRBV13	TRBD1	TGTGCCACAGCCAGGGACAGGGAGGCAGATACGCAGTATTTT	CATARDREADTQYF
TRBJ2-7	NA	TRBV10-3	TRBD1	TGTGCCATCAGTCCCCTTTATAACAGGGGATACTACGAGCAGTACTTC	CAISPLYNRGYYEQYF
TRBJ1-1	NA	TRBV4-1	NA	TGCGCCAGCAGCCAACTCTCCAACACTGAAGCTTTCTTT	CASSQLSNTEAFF
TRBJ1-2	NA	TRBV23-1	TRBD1	TGCGCCAGCAAGGGACAGTTTGAAACTAACTATGGCTACACCTTC	CASKGQFETNYGYTF
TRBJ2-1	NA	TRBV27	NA	TGTGCCAGCAGTTTTATAACAGCTAATGAGCAGTTCTTC	CASSFITANEQFF